A single sample is the source of the 21 T cell receptor beta chains below, sequenced in a study of blood T cell repertoires in COVID-19 (dated by TCRdb to the early 2020s). Library creation used the immunoSEQ multiplex PCR assay. Entries here come from immuneACCESS through TCRdb and include only in-frame sequences with V and J called. Some clones fail to appear in such tables; in the studies checked, an unresolved V gene covers under half of the shortfall, and the cause of the remainder is unknown. The table for this sample lists about 300,000 clones; 89% of them were counted only once. The ten largest clonotypes hold less than 2% of the sample. The material sequenced was peripheral blood. The receptors originated from a woman in her twenties or thirties with COVID-19, enrolled during active disease.

The sample holds one count of this clone. This chain connects TRBV6-4 to TRBJ2-2; a possible D gene is TRBD1 (7 bases). The CDR3 length is 15 residues. V lost 4 bases and J lost 4, with 13 bases in between. CDR1 is MRHNA and CDR2 is SNTAGT in the germline V gene. CDR3 sequence: CASSARQGGTGELFF. The CDR3 DNA sequence: TGTGCCAGCAGTGCTCGGCAGGGGGGCACCGGGGAGCTGTTTTTT.

The CDR3 coding sequence is TGTGCCAGCAGTTTACAGGGTCCATATGGCTACACCTTC. It translates to CASSLQGPYGYTF. The V gene is TRBV28, the J gene TRBJ1-2; D is possibly TRBD1 (5 bases). The germline V gene encodes CDR1 MDHEN and CDR2 SYDVKM. There are 13 residues in the CDR3. The V and J ends lost 2 bases and 5 bases respectively, with 9 bases between them.

The chain uses TRBV6-6 and TRBJ2-7; TRBD1 might be the D (6 bases). V was cut by 0 bases and J by 5 bases, with 14 bases left in between. The V gene's germline CDR1 is MNHNY and CDR2 SVGAGI (reference sequence). CDR3 length: 15 amino acids. DNA for the CDR3: TGTGCCAGCAGTTACTCACAGGGCAGTAATCACGAGCAGTACTTC. Translated: CASSYSQGSNHEQYF.

This clone has a single count. A junction boundary mismatches the germline segment, possibly from a read error. This rearrangement joins TRBV19 to TRBJ2-1, with TRBD1 matching over 7 bases. Germline CDR1 is LNHDA and CDR2 is SQIVND (reference sequence). CDR3 length: 14 residues. The CDR3 sequence: CASSARGQYTEQFF. CDR3 bases: TGTGCCAGTAGTGCCCGGGGACAGTACACTGAGCAGTTCTTC. The full variable domain, completed using reference TRBV19 and TRBJ2-1, is DGGITQSPKYLFRKEGQNVTLSCEQNLNHDAMYWYRQDPGQGLRLIYYSQIVNDFQKGDIAEGYSVSREKKESFPLTVTSAQKNPTAFYLCASSARGQYTEQFFGPGTRLTVL.

V gene TRBV27 combines with J gene TRBJ1-6; TRBD1 matches at 9 bases. The CDR3 is 14 amino acids. V lost 5 bases and J lost 7; bases outside the gene matches: 3. The V gene's germline CDR1 is MNHEY and CDR2 SMNVEV (reference sequence). The CDR3: CASSIGQGNSPLHF. The CDR3 DNA reads TGTGCCAGCAGTATTGGACAGGGGAATTCACCCCTCCACTTT.

CDR3 sequence: CASMLALNQPQHF. DNA of the CDR3: TGTGCCAGCATGCTGGCTTTAAATCAGCCCCAGCATTTT. The chain uses TRBV2 and TRBJ1-5; no clear D. Trimming removed 7 bases at V and 4 bases at J, with 11 bases between. Germline assignment: CDR1 SNHLY and CDR2 FYNNEI. There are 13 residues in the CDR3.

This rearrangement joins TRBV5-1 to TRBJ1-2; 8 bases fit TRBD1. Germline lookup yields CDR1 SGHRS and CDR2 YFSETQ. This CDR3 has 15 amino acids. The ends lost 8 bases at V and 2 bases at J; junction bases unmatched: 11. DNA for the CDR3: TGCGCCAGTCGCGGGACAGGTCCCGCCAACTATGGCTACACCTTC. This codes for CASRGTGPANYGYTF.

The chain links TRBV5-4 to TRBJ2-7; 8 bases are shared with TRBD1. Germline V CDR1 and CDR2: SGHNT, YYREEE (reference sequence). The CDR3 runs 14 residues. The junction had 5 bases not matched to a gene; V was cut back by 2 bases and J by 4 bases. CDR3 DNA: TGTGCCAGCAGCTTCGACAGGGGTCCGTACGAGCAGTACGTC. Protein product: CASSFDRGPYEQYV.

The V and J genes are TRBV28 and TRBJ1-3; D unresolved. Trimming cost V 4 bases and J 0 bases, with 7 bases left between them. This CDR3 has 14 residues. The germline V gene encodes CDR1 MDHEN and CDR2 SYDVKM. The CDR3 loop reads CASSSSSSGNTIYF. Here the CDR3 DNA reads TGTGCCAGCAGTTCTAGCAGCTCTGGAAACACCATATATTTT.

The J gene is TRBJ2-3, the V gene TRBV19, with a tentative D call TRBD1 (6 bases). The CDR3 consists of 17 residues. Trimming took 4 bases from V and 3 from J, leaving 20 bases between them. Germline CDR1 LNHDA, CDR2 SQIVND (reference sequence). The CDR3 DNA is TGTGCCAGTAGTAACCTTCGCCCAGGGGTCGGAACAGATACGCAGTATTTT. This sequence encodes CASSNLRPGVGTDTQYF.

The chain links TRBV12-5 to TRBJ1-4; D remains ambiguous. CDR3 length: 23 residues. CDR1 and CDR2 from the germline V gene are LGHNT and FRNRAP. Trimming stripped 0 bases from V and 2 bases from J, with 31 bases between. The CDR3 nucleotides are TGTGCTAGTGGTTTGGTACTCCGGGTTAAAGACGTTCCCACACGTTGTACTAATGAAAAACTGTTTTTT. It specifies CASGLVLRVKDVPTRCTNEKLFF.

The chain carries TRBV10-3 and TRBJ1-2, with TRBD1 matching 8 bases. The V segment lost 10 bases and the J segment 4 bases; nucleotides outside the gene matches: 11. CDR3 length equals 14 residues. Germline loops: CDR1 ENHRY, CDR2 SYGVKD. This CDR3 reads CATRTGSEGYGYTF. CDR3 DNA: TGTGCCACCCGGACAGGGTCTGAAGGCTATGGCTACACCTTC.

The chain uses TRBV5-1 and TRBJ1-2; 8 bases fit TRBD1. Germline V gene data show CDR1 as SGHRS and CDR2 as YFSETQ. This CDR3 has 16 amino acids. V was pared by 9 bases and J by 2 bases, with 15 bases of the junction left unmatched. The CDR3 loop is CATKQGGNDANYGYTF. In DNA form, the CDR3 reads TGCGCCACCAAACAGGGGGGGAACGACGCAAACTATGGCTACACCTTC.

The chain uses TRBV9 and TRBJ2-5; no clear D. Germline loops: CDR1 SGDLS, CDR2 YYNGEE. The V end lost 3 bases, the J end lost 5 bases, and 20 bases lay between the germline ends. This CDR3 region has 16 residues. For the CDR3, the DNA is TGTGCCAGCAGCGCTGGCCCCTTCTCGCTTTTGGAGACCCAGTACTTC. Translating it yields CASSAGPFSLLETQYF.

The chain carries TRBV18 and TRBJ1-1, with D possibly TRBD1 on 6 matching bases. The germline gives CDR1 KGHSH, CDR2 LQKENI. This CDR3 comprises 14 residues. The V end was cut by 11 bases, the J end by 2 bases, with 18 bases between. CDR3: CASLGGQRNTEAFF. The CDR3 nucleotides are TGTGCCTCCCTGGGCGGACAGCGAAACACTGAAGCTTTCTTT. Full variable domain (missing parts from reference TRBV18 and TRBJ1-1): NAGVMQNPRHLVRRRGQEARLRCSPMKGHSHVYWYRQLPEEGLKFMVYLQKENIIDESGMPKERFSAEFPKEGPSILRIQQVVRGDSAAYFCASLGGQRNTEAFFGQGTRLTVV.

The chain recombines TRBV27 with TRBJ2-3; D uncertain. Trimming pared 7 bases from V and 1 base from J, leaving 6 bases between. CDR3 length equals 12 residues. CDR1 MNHEY and CDR2 SMNVEV come from the germline V gene (reference sequence). The CDR3 DNA reads as TGTGCCAGCATGCAGGGCACAGATACGCAGTATTTT. This encodes CASMQGTDTQYF.

The chain employs TRBV29-1 and TRBJ1-4, with TRBD1 matching 9 bases. The V gene end was trimmed by 6 bases and the J gene end by 8 bases; junction bases not matched to a gene: 10. The CDR3 has 14 amino acids. Germline CDR1 reads SQVTM; CDR2 reads ANQGSEA. CDR3 in amino acids: CSVAPGQGEEKLFF. The CDR3 bases are TGCAGCGTCGCGCCGGGACAGGGAGAGGAAAAACTGTTTTTT.

This chain joins TRBV5-1 and TRBJ1-2; 7 bases agree with TRBD1. In germline, CDR1 is SGHRS, CDR2 YFSETQ. The junction had 4 bases not matched to a gene; V was cut back by 0 bases and J by 5 bases. There are 14 residues in the CDR3. CDR3 loop: CASSLDGTEYGYTF. Written as DNA, the CDR3 is TGCGCCAGCAGCTTGGACGGGACAGAGTATGGCTACACCTTC.

The chain employs TRBV7-9 and TRBJ1-6, with a possible D match to TRBD1 (5 bases). Trimming left V 4 bases short and J 10 bases short, with 14 bases between. This CDR3 spans 14 amino acids. The germline gives CDR1 SEHNR, CDR2 FQNEAQ (reference sequence). DNA of the CDR3: TGTGCCAGCAGCTCAGACAGCCTAATGTCACCCCTCCACTTT. Protein: CASSSDSLMSPLHF.

The chain uses TRBV5-8 and TRBJ2-7, with D tentatively TRBD2 (6 bases). The CDR3 runs to 12 residues. Germline CDR1 is SGHTS and CDR2 is YDEGEE. The V end lost 4 bases, the J end lost 6 bases, and 11 bases lay between the germline ends. The CDR3: CASSRGTFEQYV. CDR3 bases: TGTGCCAGCAGCCGAGGGACTTTCGAGCAGTACGTC.

The CDR3 coding sequence is TGTGCCAGCAGCTTGACACCGAACACTGAAGCTTTCTTT. Amino acid sequence: CASSLTPNTEAFF. This chain links TRBV5-5 with TRBJ1-1, with no clear D. V was trimmed by 1 base and J by 1 base, leaving 5 bases between them. CDR1 and CDR2 (germline): SGHKS, YYEKEE (reference sequence). The CDR3 extends over 13 amino acids.